One and the same sample provided the 21 T cell receptor beta chains below, sequenced in a study of Graves' ophthalmopathy and Graves' hyperthyroidism. Scientists amplified the TCR beta CDR3 regions from RNA transcripts. Following a first-round RT-PCR that used HTBI primers, a second-round multiplex PCR was carried out. TCRdb called the multiplex PCR reads again in MiXCR, with one record for every CDR3 protein. The table shows about 370,000 distinct CDR3 sequences, with about 17% occurring only once. Sequencing input: peripheral blood. The receptors derive from an adult woman with stable Graves' hyperthyroidism.

This clonotype was counted a few times. The chain joins TRBV13 to TRBJ1-5; weak D call: TRBD1 (6 bases). The CDR3 is made up of 17 amino acids. V lost 10 bases to trimming and J lost 3 bases, with 25 bases between them. Looked up from germline, CDR1 is PRHDT and CDR2 is FYEKMQ (reference sequence). The chain's CDR3 is CAIAPASKTGANQPQHF. The CDR3 DNA reads TGTGCCATAGCACCGGCCTCAAAGACAGGAGCCAATCAGCCCCAGCATTTT.

This clonotype was detected many times. J is TRBJ2-5 and V is TRBV7-2; D is ambiguous. Germline V gene lookup returns CDR1 SGHTA and CDR2 FQGNSA. V was clipped by 1 base and J by 1 base, with 7 bases between them. This CDR3 comprises 14 residues. The CDR3 reads CASSLVSGQETQYF. DNA of the CDR3: TGTGCCAGCAGCTTAGTGTCAGGCCAAGAGACCCAGTACTTC.

This clonotype was observed a handful of times. The chain is built from TRBV9 and TRBJ2-2, with a tentative D call TRBD2 (6 bases). CDR1 is SGDLS, CDR2 YYNGEE, per germline. This CDR3 has 15 amino acids. The ends were cut back, 0 bases at V and 5 bases at J, with 11 bases in the middle. The CDR3 nucleotides read TGTGCCAGCAGCGTAGGCGTGGGGAGGACCGGGGAGCTGTTTTTT. It yields the protein CASSVGVGRTGELFF.

This clonotype was counted between two and nine times. V usage is TRBV20-1 and J usage is TRBJ1-2, with D possibly matching TRBD1 (5 bases). The V end lost 1 base, the J end lost 1 base, and 16 bases lay between the germline ends. Germline V lookup: CDR1 DFQATT, CDR2 SNEGSKA (reference sequence). CDR3 length equals 16 residues. CDR3 DNA sequence: TGCAGTGCTAGAGCGGTCGGGGCTACCATTAACTATGGCTACACCTTC. As protein: CSARAVGATINYGYTF.

This clonotype was seen many times. CDR3 amino acids: CSARASTGALNQPQHF. CDR3 DNA: TGCAGTGCTAGAGCTAGTACGGGGGCCCTCAATCAGCCCCAGCATTTT. The genes are TRBV20-1 and TRBJ1-5; D might be TRBD1 (6 bases). V lost 1 base and J lost 3, with 16 bases in between. Germline CDR1 reads DFQATT; CDR2 reads SNEGSKA (reference sequence). The CDR3 sequence is 16 residues long.

This clonotype came up many times. One junction end does not reproduce the germline sequence, and a read error may be involved. This chain connects TRBV6-1 to TRBJ1-3; tentatively, D is TRBD1 (5 bases). Germline CDR1 reads MNHNS; CDR2 reads SASEGT. There are 16 residues in the CDR3. CDR3 sequence reads: CASSEAGAVSGNTIYF. CDR3 coding DNA: TGTGCCAGCAGCGAAGCCGGGGCGGTCTCTGGAAACACCATATATTTT.

A note on this clonotype: At one of its ends the junction is not consistent with the germline gene, which may arise from a read error. The gene calls are TRBV7-9 and TRBJ2-2; D is possibly TRBD2 (5 bases). The CDR3 loop spans 12 amino acids. Germline lookup yields CDR1 SEHNR and CDR2 FQNEAQ (reference sequence). The CDR3 spells CASSLGSGELCF. CDR3 DNA sequence: TGTGCCAGCAGCTTGGGGTCCGGGGAGCTGTGTTTT.

This clonotype was counted many times. This chain links TRBV28 with TRBJ2-2; 9 positions agree with TRBD2. This CDR3 is built from 16 residues. Germline values: CDR1 MDHEN, CDR2 SYDVKM. Trimming took 5 bases from V and 3 from J; bases not matched to a gene: 7. CDR3 sequence reads: CASSLIAGVYTGELFF. DNA for the CDR3: TGTGCCAGCAGTCTGATAGCGGGAGTGTACACCGGGGAGCTGTTTTTT.

This clonotype was counted many times. The genes are TRBV7-9 and TRBJ2-5; the D is unclear. This CDR3 spans 13 amino acids. Germline CDR1 is SEHNR and CDR2 is FQNEAQ (reference sequence). V was clipped by 0 bases and J by 5 bases, with 7 bases between them. The chain's CDR3 is CASSLAQSETQYF. CDR3 nucleotides: TGTGCCAGCAGCTTAGCGCAGTCGGAGACCCAGTACTTC.

This clonotype was seen at least ten times. The chain employs TRBV12-3 or TRBV12-4 and TRBJ2-2; D possibly corresponds to TRBD1 (5 bases). Between the trimmed V and J ends, which lost 8 bases and 0 bases, there was a span of 13 bases. There are 15 residues in the CDR3. CDR3 protein: CASGPTVSNTGELFF. DNA of the CDR3: TGTGCCAGCGGCCCGACAGTATCGAACACCGGGGAGCTGTTTTTT.

Many counts were recorded for this clonotype. J is TRBJ1-2 and V is TRBV10-3; 9 positions match TRBD1. The CDR3 has 13 residues. V lost 10 bases, J lost 5 bases, and 8 bases stayed unmatched. Germline V CDR1 and CDR2: ENHRY, SYGVKD. Here the CDR3 reads CANSGGQGYGYTF. Written as DNA, the CDR3 is TGTGCCAACTCGGGGGGACAGGGATATGGCTACACCTTC.

As for this clonotype: The junction shows a germline mismatch at one end, possibly a read error. The chain is built from TRBV6-5 and TRBJ1-2; TRBD1 aligns across 7 bases. The CDR3 consists of 15 residues. Germline values: CDR1 MNHEY, CDR2 SVGAGI. In DNA form, the CDR3 reads TGTGCCAGCAGTTACGGGACAGAGCTAAACTATGGTTACACCTTC. It translates to CASSYGTELNYGYTF.

This clonotype was seen only a few times. The chain links TRBV30 to TRBJ1-1, with a possible D match to TRBD1 (5 bases). Trimming cost V 7 bases and J 0 bases, with 9 bases left between them. The CDR3 loop spans 12 amino acids. From germline, CDR1 is GTSNPN and CDR2 SVGIG (reference sequence). CDR3 DNA sequence: TGTGCCTCGACAGTCTTGAACACTGAAGCTTTCTTT. This encodes CASTVLNTEAFF.

The chain has TRBV12-3 or TRBV12-4 and TRBJ1-2, with 8 bases aligning to TRBD1. The CDR3 is made up of 15 amino acids. The ends lost 3 bases at V and 7 bases at J; junction bases unmatched: 10. CDR3 residues: CASSLTSTGDRGYTF. In DNA form, the CDR3 reads TGTGCCAGCAGTTTGACCTCGACAGGGGATCGTGGCTACACCTTC.

This clonotype was observed at least ten times. This chain joins TRBV27 and TRBJ1-5; maybe TRBD1 (5 bases). This CDR3 is 17 amino acids long. V dropped 7 bases and J dropped 1 base, with 20 bases sitting between them. Per the germline V gene, CDR1 is MNHEY and CDR2 is SMNVEV (reference sequence). The CDR3 DNA sequence: TGTGCCAGCATCGAACCCTTAGACAGTGCGAGCAATCAGCCCCAGCATTTT. This gives the protein CASIEPLDSASNQPQHF.

This clonotype has at least ten counts. The chain employs TRBV20-1 and TRBJ1-1; possible D gene TRBD1, 6 bases. V lost 5 bases, J lost 4 bases, and 11 bases lay in between. Germline CDR1 reads DFQATT; CDR2 reads SNEGSKA (reference sequence). The CDR3 totals 12 residues. CDR3 nucleotides: TGCAGTGCTGAAAACAGGGTCACTGAAGCTTTCTTT. The encoded protein is CSAENRVTEAFF.

This clonotype was observed at least ten times. The chain joins TRBV5-6 to TRBJ1-6, with no clear D. The CDR3 is 13 amino acids. Germline-derived CDR1 and CDR2 are SGHDT and YYEEEE. The V and J ends lost 4 bases and 8 bases respectively, with 10 bases between them. The CDR3: CASSAAGDSPLHF. The CDR3 DNA is TGTGCCAGCAGCGCGGCAGGCGATTCACCCCTCCACTTT.

This clonotype was detected many times. The chain joins TRBV29-1 to TRBJ1-1; D possibly corresponds to TRBD1 (6 bases). The CDR3 has 13 residues. The germline CDR1 and CDR2 sequences are SQVTM and ANQGSEA. The ends were cut back, 4 bases at V and 1 base at J, with 10 bases in the middle. CDR3: CSVGNRANTEAFF. The CDR3 coding sequence is TGCAGCGTTGGCAACAGGGCGAACACTGAAGCTTTCTTT.

Many counts were recorded for this clonotype. The CDR3 DNA sequence: TGTGCCAGCAGTCCAACGACGGACTATGGCTACACCTTC. As protein: CASSPTTDYGYTF. The V gene is TRBV27, the J gene TRBJ1-2; D remains unclear. CDR3 length equals 13 residues. V dropped 5 bases and J dropped 3 bases, with 10 bases sitting between them. Germline CDR1 MNHEY, CDR2 SMNVEV (reference sequence).

This clonotype was found many times. The V call is TRBV20-1, the J call TRBJ1-6; D unclear. The germline V and J ends were trimmed by 5 bases and 5 bases, with 13 bases remaining between them. This CDR3 has 14 residues. The V gene's germline CDR1 is DFQATT and CDR2 SNEGSKA (reference sequence). The CDR3: CSAPEWQNNSPLHF. CDR3 nucleotide sequence: TGCAGTGCTCCGGAGTGGCAGAATAATTCACCCCTCCACTTT.

This clonotype occurred many times. The chain combines TRBV25-1 with TRBJ2-7, with D tentatively TRBD1 (5 bases). The CDR3 has 13 amino acids. Germline V gives CDR1 MGHDK, CDR2 SYGVNS. V was clipped by 6 bases and J by 3 bases, with 12 bases between them. The CDR3 DNA follows: TGTGCCAGCAGATTGGACACCCACTACGAGCAGTACTTC. Encoded protein: CASRLDTHYEQYF.